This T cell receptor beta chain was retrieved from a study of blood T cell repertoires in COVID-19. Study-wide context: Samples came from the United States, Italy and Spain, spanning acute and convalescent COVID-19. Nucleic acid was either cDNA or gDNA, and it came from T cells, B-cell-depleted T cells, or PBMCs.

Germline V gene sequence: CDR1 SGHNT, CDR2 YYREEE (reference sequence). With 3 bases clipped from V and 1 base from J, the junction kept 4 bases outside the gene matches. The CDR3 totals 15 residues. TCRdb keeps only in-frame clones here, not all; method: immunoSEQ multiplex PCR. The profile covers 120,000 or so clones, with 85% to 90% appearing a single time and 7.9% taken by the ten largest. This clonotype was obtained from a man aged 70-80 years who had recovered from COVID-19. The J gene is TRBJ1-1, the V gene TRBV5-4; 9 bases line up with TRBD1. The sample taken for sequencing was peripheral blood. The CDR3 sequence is CASSSPGQGNTEAFF. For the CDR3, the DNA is TGTGCCAGCAGCTCACCGGGACAGGGGAACACTGAAGCTTTCTTT.